The 7 T cell receptor beta chains given below trace back to one sample, sequenced in a study of robustness of blood B and T cell sequencing. A 5' template-switch oligo added a universal priming site during cDNA synthesis. A 12-nucleotide random UMI in the template-switch oligo labeled every cDNA molecule. One entry per CDR3 protein, called by TCRdb with MiXCR from the PCR reads. Among 4,000 or so distinct CDR3 sequences listed, around 51% were seen once. The template for TCR beta quantification was mRNA, not genomic DNA. The sequenced sample consisted of peripheral blood. All receptors come from a human donor in good health.

J is TRBJ2-3 and V is TRBV6-5; tentatively, D is TRBD2 (6 bases). Between the trimmed V and J ends, which lost 2 bases and 4 bases, there was a span of 19 bases. The CDR3 runs to 17 residues. Per the germline V gene, CDR1 is MNHEY and CDR2 is SVGAGI. The CDR3 sequence: CASSYRGMGSGSDTQYF. The CDR3 nucleotides are TGTGCCAGCAGTTACCGCGGGATGGGCTCAGGGTCAGATACGCAGTATTTT.

The chain links TRBV29-1 to TRBJ2-4; perhaps TRBD2 as D (6 bases). The CDR3 is 19 residues long. V was clipped by 5 bases and J by 3 bases, with 29 bases between them. In germline, CDR1 is SQVTM, CDR2 ANQGSEA. The CDR3, as DNA: TGCAGCGTTTCTAAGGTTCTTTGGGCGGGGTTTTATTTCAAAAACATTCAGTACTTC. Translation gives CSVSKVLWAGFYFKNIQYF.

This clonotype was observed a handful of times. The J gene is TRBJ2-1, the V gene TRBV20-1, with D perhaps TRBD2 (6 bases). The CDR3 runs to 14 residues. The V gene's germline CDR1 is DFQATT and CDR2 SNEGSKA (reference sequence). V lost 3 bases to trimming and J lost 6 bases, with 15 bases between them. CDR3 region: CSARRDLGRNEQFF. Here the CDR3 DNA reads TGCAGTGCTAGGCGGGACCTAGGACGCAATGAGCAGTTCTTC.

This chain uses TRBV20-1 with TRBJ2-1, with 7 positions matching TRBD2. There are 13 residues in the CDR3. In germline, CDR1 is DFQATT, CDR2 SNEGSKA (reference sequence). Trimming removed 6 bases from V and 1 base from J; junction bases left unmatched: 3. As DNA, the CDR3 is TGCAGTGCAGCGGGGCCTTCCTACAATGAGCAGTTCTTC. Amino acids: CSAAGPSYNEQFF.

With respect to this clonotype: One junction end does not reproduce the germline sequence, and a read error may be involved. This sequence joins TRBV15 and TRBJ2-7; possibly TRBD2 for D (5 bases). The CDR3 has 17 residues. Per germline, CDR1 LNHNV and CDR2 YYDKDF (reference sequence). CDR3 in amino acids: CATRRDFLGLLLGQQYF. In DNA, the CDR3 is TGTGCCACCAGAAGAGATTTCCTTGGACTGCTTTTGGGTCAGCAGTACTTC. The variable domain in full, completed from reference TRBV15 and TRBJ2-7, reads DAMVIQNPRYQVTQFGKPVTLSCSQTLNHNVMYWYQQKSSQAPKLLFHYYDKDFNNEADTPDNFQSRRPNTSFCFLDIRSPGLGDTAMYLCATRRDFLGLLLGQQYFGPGTRLTVT.

The chain joins TRBV7-2 to TRBJ2-7; 8 nucleotides agree with TRBD1. V shed 0 bases and J 0 bases; nucleotides not matched to a gene: 7. The CDR3 loop spans 17 amino acids. Per germline, CDR1 SGHTA and CDR2 FQGNSA. The CDR3 DNA sequence: TGTGCCAGCAGCTTAGCCTTAACAGGGGGTGACTCCTACGAGCAGTACTTC. Encoded protein: CASSLALTGGDSYEQYF.

J is TRBJ1-6 and V is TRBV11-1; D gene uncertain. Germline CDR1 SGHAT, CDR2 FQDESV (reference sequence). This CDR3 is built from 15 residues. The germline V and J ends were trimmed by 2 bases and 7 bases, with 12 bases remaining between them. CDR3 DNA: TGTGCCAGCAGCTTATTGGCCGACGGGAATTCACCCCTCCACTTT. Protein product: CASSLLADGNSPLHF.